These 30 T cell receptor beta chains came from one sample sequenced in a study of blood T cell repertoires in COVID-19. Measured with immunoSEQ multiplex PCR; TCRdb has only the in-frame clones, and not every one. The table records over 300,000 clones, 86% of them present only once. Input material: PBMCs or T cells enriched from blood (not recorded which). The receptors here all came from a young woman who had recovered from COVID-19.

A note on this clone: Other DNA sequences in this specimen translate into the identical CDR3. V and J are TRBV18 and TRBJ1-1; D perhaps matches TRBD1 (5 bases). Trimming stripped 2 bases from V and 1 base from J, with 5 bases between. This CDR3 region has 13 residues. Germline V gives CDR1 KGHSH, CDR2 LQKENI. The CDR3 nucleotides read TGTGCCAGCTCACCAGGACAGAACACTGAAGCTTTCTTT. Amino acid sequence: CASSPGQNTEAFF.

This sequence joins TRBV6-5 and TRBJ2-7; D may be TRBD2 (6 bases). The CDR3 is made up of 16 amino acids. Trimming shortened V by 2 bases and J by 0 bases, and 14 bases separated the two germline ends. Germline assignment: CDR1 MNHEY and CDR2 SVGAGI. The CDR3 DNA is TGTGCCAGCAGTTACACCGCTAGCGCAAGCTCCTACGAGCAGTACTTC. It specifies CASSYTASASSYEQYF.

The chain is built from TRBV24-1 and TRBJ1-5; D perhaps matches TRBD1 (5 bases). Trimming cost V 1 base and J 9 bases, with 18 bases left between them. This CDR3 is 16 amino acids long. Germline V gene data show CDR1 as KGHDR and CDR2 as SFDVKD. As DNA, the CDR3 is TGTGCCACCAGTGATTTCGAAGACAGCCCCTTCGTGCCCCAGCATTTT. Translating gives CATSDFEDSPFVPQHF.

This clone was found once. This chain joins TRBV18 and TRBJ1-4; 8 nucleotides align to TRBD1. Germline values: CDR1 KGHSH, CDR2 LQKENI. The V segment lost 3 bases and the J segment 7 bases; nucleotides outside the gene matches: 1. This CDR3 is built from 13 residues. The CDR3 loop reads CASSPDRVEKLFF. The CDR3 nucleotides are TGTGCCAGCTCACCGGACAGGGTTGAAAAACTGTTTTTT.

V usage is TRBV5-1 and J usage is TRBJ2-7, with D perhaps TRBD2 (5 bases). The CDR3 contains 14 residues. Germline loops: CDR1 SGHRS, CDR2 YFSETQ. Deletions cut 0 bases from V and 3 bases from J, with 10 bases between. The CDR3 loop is CASSLVGLRYEQYF. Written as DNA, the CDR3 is TGCGCCAGCAGCTTGGTCGGACTGCGCTACGAGCAGTACTTC.

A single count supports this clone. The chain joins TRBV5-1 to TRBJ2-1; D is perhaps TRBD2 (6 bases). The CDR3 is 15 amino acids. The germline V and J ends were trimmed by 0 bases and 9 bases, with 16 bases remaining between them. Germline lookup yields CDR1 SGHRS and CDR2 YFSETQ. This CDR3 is CASSLDGRRDPEQFF. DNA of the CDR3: TGCGCCAGCAGCTTGGACGGACGGAGGGATCCTGAGCAGTTCTTC.

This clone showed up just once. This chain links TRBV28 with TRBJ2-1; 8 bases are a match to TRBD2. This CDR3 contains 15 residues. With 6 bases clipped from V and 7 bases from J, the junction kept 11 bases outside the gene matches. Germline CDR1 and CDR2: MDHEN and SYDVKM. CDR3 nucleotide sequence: TGTGCCAGCAGAGCTCCGGGACTAGAGGGTAATGAGCAGTTCTTC. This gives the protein CASRAPGLEGNEQFF.

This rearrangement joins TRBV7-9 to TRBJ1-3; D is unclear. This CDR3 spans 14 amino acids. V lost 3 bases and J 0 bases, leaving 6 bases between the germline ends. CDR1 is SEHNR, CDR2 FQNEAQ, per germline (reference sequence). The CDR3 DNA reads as TGTGCCAGCAGCTTGCGGAACTCTGGAAACACCATATATTTT. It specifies CASSLRNSGNTIYF. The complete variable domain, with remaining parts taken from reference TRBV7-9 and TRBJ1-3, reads DTGVSQNPRHKITKRGQNVTFRCDPISEHNRLYWYRQTLGQGPEFLTYFQNEAQLEKSRLLSDRFSAERPKGSFSTLEIQRTEQGDSAMYLCASSLRNSGNTIYFGEGSWLTVV.

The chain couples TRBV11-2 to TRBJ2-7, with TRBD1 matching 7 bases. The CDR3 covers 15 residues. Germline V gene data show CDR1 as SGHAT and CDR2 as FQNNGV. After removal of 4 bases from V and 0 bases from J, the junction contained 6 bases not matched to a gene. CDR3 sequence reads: CASSSTGTVSYEQYF. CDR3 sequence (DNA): TGTGCCAGCAGCTCCACCGGGACAGTCTCCTACGAGCAGTACTTC.

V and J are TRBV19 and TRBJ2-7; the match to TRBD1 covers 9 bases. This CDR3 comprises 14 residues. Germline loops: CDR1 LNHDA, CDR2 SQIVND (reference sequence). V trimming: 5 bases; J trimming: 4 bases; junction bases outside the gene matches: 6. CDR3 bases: TGTGCCAGTAGTCCGGGACAGGGTAAATACGAGCAGTACTTC. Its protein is CASSPGQGKYEQYF. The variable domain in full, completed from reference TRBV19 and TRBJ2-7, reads DGGITQSPKYLFRKEGQNVTLSCEQNLNHDAMYWYRQDPGQGLRLIYYSQIVNDFQKGDIAEGYSVSREKKESFPLTVTSAQKNPTAFYLCASSPGQGKYEQYFGPGTRLTVT.

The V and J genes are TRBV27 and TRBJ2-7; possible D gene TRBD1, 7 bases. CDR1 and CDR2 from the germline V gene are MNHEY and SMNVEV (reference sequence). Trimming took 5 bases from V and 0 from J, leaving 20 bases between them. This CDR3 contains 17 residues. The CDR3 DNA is TGTGCCAGCAGTACAAGACAGGGAGGACTGTCCTCCTACGAGCAGTACTTC. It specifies CASSTRQGGLSSYEQYF.

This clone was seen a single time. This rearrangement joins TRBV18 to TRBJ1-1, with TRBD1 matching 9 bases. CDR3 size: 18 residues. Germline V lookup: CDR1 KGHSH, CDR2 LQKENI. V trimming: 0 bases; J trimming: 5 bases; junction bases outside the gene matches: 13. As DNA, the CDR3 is TGTGCCAGCTCACCACCAGAGACAGGGGGTCTTATTCGGACTGAAGCTTTCTTT. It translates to CASSPPETGGLIRTEAFF.

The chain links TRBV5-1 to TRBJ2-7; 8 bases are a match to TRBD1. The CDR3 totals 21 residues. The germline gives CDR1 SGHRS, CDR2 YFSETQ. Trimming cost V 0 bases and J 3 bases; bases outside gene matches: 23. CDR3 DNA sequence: TGCGCCAGCAGCTTGGCCAAACCTCTTCAAAGCGACAGGGGAATCGACTACGAGCAGTACTTC. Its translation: CASSLAKPLQSDRGIDYEQYF. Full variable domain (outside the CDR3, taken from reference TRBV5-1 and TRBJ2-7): KAGVTQTPRYLIKTRGQQVTLSCSPISGHRSVSWYQQTPGQGLQFLFEYFSETQRNKGNFPGRFSGRQFSNSRSEMNVSTLELGDSALYLCASSLAKPLQSDRGIDYEQYFGPGTRLTVT.

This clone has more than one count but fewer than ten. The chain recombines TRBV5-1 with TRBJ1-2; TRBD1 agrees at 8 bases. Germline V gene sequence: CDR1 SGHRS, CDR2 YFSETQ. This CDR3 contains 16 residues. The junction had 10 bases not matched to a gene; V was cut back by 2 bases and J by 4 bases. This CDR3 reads CASSFSPGGAGYGYTF. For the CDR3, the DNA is TGCGCCAGCAGCTTCTCGCCAGGGGGCGCCGGCTATGGCTACACCTTC.

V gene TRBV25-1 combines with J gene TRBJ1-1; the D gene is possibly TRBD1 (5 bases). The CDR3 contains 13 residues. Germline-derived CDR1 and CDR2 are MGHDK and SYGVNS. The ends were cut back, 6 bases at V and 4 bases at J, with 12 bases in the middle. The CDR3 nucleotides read TGTGCCAGCAGCCAGGGCGCCAGCACTGAAGCTTTCTTT. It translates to CASSQGASTEAFF.

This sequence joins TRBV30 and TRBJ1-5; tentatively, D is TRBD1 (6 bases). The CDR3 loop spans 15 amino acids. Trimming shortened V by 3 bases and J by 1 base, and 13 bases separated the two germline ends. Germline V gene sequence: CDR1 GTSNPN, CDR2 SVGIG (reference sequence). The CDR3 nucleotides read TGTGCCTGGAGCGGGTACAGGGTGAGCAATCAGCCCCAGCATTTT. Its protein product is CAWSGYRVSNQPQHF.

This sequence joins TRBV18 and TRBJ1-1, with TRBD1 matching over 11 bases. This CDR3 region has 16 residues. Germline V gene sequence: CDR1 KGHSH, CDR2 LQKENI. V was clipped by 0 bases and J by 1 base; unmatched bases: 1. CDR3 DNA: TGTGCCAGCTCACCACCGGACAGGGGGCAGAACACTGAAGCTTTCTTT. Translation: CASSPPDRGQNTEAFF. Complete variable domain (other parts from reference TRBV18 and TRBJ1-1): NAGVMQNPRHLVRRRGQEARLRCSPMKGHSHVYWYRQLPEEGLKFMVYLQKENIIDESGMPKERFSAEFPKEGPSILRIQQVVRGDSAAYFCASSPPDRGQNTEAFFGQGTRLTVV.

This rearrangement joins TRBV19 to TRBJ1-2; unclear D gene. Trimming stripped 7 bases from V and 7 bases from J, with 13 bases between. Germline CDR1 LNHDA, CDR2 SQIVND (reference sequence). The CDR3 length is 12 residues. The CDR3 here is CASISRGFGYTF. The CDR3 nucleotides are TGTGCCAGTATCTCTCGGGGATTTGGCTACACCTTC.

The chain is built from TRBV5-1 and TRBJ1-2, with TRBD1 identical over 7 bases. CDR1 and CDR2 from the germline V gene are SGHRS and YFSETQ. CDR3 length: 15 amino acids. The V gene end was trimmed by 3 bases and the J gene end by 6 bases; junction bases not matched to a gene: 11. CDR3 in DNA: TGCGCCAGCAGCTCACAGGGGTTCATAATAGATGGCTACACCTTC. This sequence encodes CASSSQGFIIDGYTF.

The CDR3 DNA sequence: TGTGCCAGCAGTTACCAGGGGTTCTCTGGAAACACCATATATTTT. This encodes CASSYQGFSGNTIYF. The V call is TRBV6-5, the J call TRBJ1-3; the D gene is possibly TRBD1 (6 bases). Trimming took off 2 bases at V and 0 bases at J, with 8 bases between the two ends. Germline V gene lookup returns CDR1 MNHEY and CDR2 SVGAGI. This CDR3 spans 15 amino acids.

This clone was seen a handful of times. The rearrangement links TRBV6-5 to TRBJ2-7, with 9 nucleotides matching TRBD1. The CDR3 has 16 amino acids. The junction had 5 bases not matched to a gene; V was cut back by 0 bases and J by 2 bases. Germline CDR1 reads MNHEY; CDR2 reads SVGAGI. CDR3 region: CASSYSYRGPAYEQYF. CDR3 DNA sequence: TGTGCCAGCAGTTACTCCTACAGGGGGCCAGCCTACGAGCAGTACTTC.

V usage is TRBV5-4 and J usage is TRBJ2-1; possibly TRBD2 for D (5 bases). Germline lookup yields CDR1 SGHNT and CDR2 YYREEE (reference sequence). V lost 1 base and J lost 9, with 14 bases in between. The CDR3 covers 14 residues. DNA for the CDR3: TGTGCCAGCAGCTTGTGGGCAGGAGAGGGTGAGCAGTTCTTC. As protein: CASSLWAGEGEQFF. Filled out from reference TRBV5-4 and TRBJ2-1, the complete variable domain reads ETGVTQSPTHLIKTRGQQVTLRCSSQSGHNTVSWYQQALGQGPQFIFQYYREEENGRGNFPPRFSGLQFPNYSSELNVNALELDDSALYLCASSLWAGEGEQFFGPGTRLTVL.

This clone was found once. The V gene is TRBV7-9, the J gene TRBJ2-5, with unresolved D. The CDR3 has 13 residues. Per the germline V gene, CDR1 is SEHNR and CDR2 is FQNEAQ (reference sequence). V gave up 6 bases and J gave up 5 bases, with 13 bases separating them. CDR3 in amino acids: CASRNVPVETQYF. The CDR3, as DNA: TGTGCCAGCAGAAATGTTCCGGTCGAGACCCAGTACTTC.

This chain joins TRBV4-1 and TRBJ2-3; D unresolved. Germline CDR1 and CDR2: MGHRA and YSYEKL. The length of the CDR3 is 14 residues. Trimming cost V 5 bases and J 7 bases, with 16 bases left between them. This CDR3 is CASSSQLLGHTQYF. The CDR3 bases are TGCGCCAGCAGCTCGCAGCTACTTGGGCATACGCAGTATTTT.

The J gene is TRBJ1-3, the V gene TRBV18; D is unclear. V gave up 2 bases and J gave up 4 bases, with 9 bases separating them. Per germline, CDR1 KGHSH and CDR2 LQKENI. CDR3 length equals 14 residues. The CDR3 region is CASSPALRGNTIYF. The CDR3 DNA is TGTGCCAGCTCACCAGCACTTCGGGGAAACACCATATATTTT.

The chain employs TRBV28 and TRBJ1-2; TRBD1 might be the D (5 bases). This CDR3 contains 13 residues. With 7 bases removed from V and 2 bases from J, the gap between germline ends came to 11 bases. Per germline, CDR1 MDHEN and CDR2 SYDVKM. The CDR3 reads CASMSSGNYGYTF. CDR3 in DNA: TGTGCCAGCATGTCATCAGGGAACTATGGCTACACCTTC.

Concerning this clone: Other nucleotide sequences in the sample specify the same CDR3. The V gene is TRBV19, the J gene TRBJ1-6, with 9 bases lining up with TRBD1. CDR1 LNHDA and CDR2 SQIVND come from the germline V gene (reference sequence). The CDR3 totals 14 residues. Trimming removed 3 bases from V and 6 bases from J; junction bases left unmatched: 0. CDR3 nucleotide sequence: TGTGCCAGTAGTATGGACAGGGGTAATTCACCCCTCCACTTT. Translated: CASSMDRGNSPLHF. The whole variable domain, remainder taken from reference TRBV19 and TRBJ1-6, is DGGITQSPKYLFRKEGQNVTLSCEQNLNHDAMYWYRQDPGQGLRLIYYSQIVNDFQKGDIAEGYSVSREKKESFPLTVTSAQKNPTAFYLCASSMDRGNSPLHFGNGTRLTVT.

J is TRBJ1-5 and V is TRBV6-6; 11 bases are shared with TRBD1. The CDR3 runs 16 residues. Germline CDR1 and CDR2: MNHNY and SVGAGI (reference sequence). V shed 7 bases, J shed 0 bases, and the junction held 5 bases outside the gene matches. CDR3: CASTGTGGRSNQPQHF. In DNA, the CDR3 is TGTGCCAGCACCGGGACAGGGGGACGTAGCAATCAGCCCCAGCATTTT.

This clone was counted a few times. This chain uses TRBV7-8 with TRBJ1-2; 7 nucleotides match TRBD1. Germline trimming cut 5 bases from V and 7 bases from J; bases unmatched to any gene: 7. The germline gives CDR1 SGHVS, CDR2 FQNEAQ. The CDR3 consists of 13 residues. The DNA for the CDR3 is TGTGCCAGCAGCCTTGGGACAGAATCTGGCTACACCTTC. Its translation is CASSLGTESGYTF.

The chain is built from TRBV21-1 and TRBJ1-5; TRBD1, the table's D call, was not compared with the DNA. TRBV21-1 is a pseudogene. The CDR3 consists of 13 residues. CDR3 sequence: CASSRQGRQPQHF. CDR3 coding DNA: TGTGCCAGCAGCAGACAGGGGAGGCAGCCCCAGCATTTT.